This T cell receptor beta chain was captured in a study of a mutant IDH1 vaccine in newly diagnosed glioma. Study as a whole: Onset of vaccination occurred 4-6 weeks following radiotherapy alone, or with temozolomide cycles. V12 corresponded to week 35 and V13 to week 47.

CDR1 is LNHDA, CDR2 SQIVND, per germline (reference sequence). CDR3 length: 15 amino acids. V lost 6 bases and J lost 0, with 9 bases in between. Method: immunoSEQ multiplex PCR; TCRdb's copy keeps in-frame clones and lacks some. The sample shows about 50,000 clones, roughly 84% of them seen only once. Indicated time point: week 47, end of study. Alongside topical imiquimod, each dose of vaccine comprised 300 ug of mutant IDH1 20-mer peptide. Comment on this clone: Its antigen is currently unknown.

This clonotype was sampled from a woman aged 25-40 years with glioma. Some clones in this sample may be carry-over from other donors' samples. Source: PBMCs, taken from a glioma patient whose treatment included an IDH1 peptide vaccine. This chain joins TRBV19 and TRBJ2-6, with D perhaps matching TRBD1 (5 bases). The DNA for the CDR3 is TGTGCCAGTAGGGCTGACAGCTCTGGGGCCAACGTCCTGACTTTC. This sequence encodes CASRADSSGANVLTF.